This T cell receptor beta chain was sequenced for a study of a mutant IDH1 vaccine in newly diagnosed glioma. Study-wide background: The treated group averaged about 41 years old and was roughly 60% male, about 40% female.

In germline, CDR1 is SGHAT, CDR2 FQNNGV. The trim removed 1 base at V and 5 bases at J, leaving 5 bases unmatched. The CDR3 extends over 15 amino acids. Assay: immunoSEQ multiplex PCR; the TCRdb copy retains only in-frame clones and omits some. This table has roughly 86,000 clones, roughly 90% appearing once. Points on this clone: Its antigen is undetermined.

Sample time point: week 47, end of study. Vaccinated patients received 300 ug of mutant IDH1 20-mer peptide per dose, with topical imiquimod. Eight vaccinations were given in weeks 1, 3, 5, 7, 11, 15, 19 and 23. New WHO grade 3 or 4 IDH1-mutant, ATRX-lost astrocytomas were present in all donors. The genes are TRBV11-2 and TRBJ2-3; 8 nucleotides agree with TRBD1. Specimen: PBMCs, collected from a glioma patient whose treatment included an IDH1 peptide vaccine. The sequence was obtained from a woman aged 45 to 65 with glioma. CDR3 loop: CASSLVRGRRDTQYF. The CDR3 bases are TGTGCCAGCAGCTTAGTCAGGGGGCGCAGAGATACGCAGTATTTT.